This T cell receptor (beta chain) is drawn from a study of T-cell memory formation after mild COVID-19 (dated by TCRdb to the early 2020s). About the study as a whole: TCR sequence clusters from the two donors were found to be largely donor specific. Longitudinal TCRalpha and TCRbeta repertoire sequencing tracked T-cell clones expanding and contracting after mild COVID-19 in a couple of donors. Two young, previously healthy adult volunteers made up the cohort, one male and one female.

What the study reported, not specific to this receptor: From day 15 to 85, contracting clones showed balanced CD4/CD8 phenotypes, whereas a second wave of clones that expanded from day 15 to 37 leaned towards CD4+. Some responding clones were found in pre-infection memory, which suggests that pre-existing cross-reactive memory T cells took part in the SARS-CoV-2 response. Contracting CD4+ clones turned up mainly in the CM and EM memory subsets, whereas EMRA was where CD8+ clones were enriched. The second-wave clones that peaked on day 37 were not confirmed to be SARS-CoV-2 specific. Only two mild cases were covered in the study, and larger cohorts including severe cases with pre-infection samples were considered necessary.

The sequencer was an Illumina NovaSeq 6000. TCRalpha and TCRbeta cDNA libraries were built by 5'RACE with constant-segment primers, adding sample barcodes and unique molecular identifiers. Trizol reagent was used to extract RNA from every sample. Amplification of the libraries took two PCR steps, and the second step added a second sample barcode plus Illumina TruSeq adapters. Sequencing of libraries was performed on an Illumina NovaSeq with 2 x 150 bp paired-end reads. In the paper's pipeline: Demultiplexing of reads and collapsing into UMI-guided consensus sequences were performed with migec v1.2.7. With mixcr v2.1.11, UMI consensuses were aligned to TRA and TRB V and J templates and assembled into clonotypes. Expanded or contracted clonotypes were those called significant by both edgeR and NoisET, with noise models trained on biological replicates. For edgeR calls, the thresholds were a false discovery rate-adjusted p below 0.01 and a log2 fold-change of 1. PCA with hierarchical clustering of max-normalized trajectories of the 1000 most abundant clonotypes was used as exploratory dynamics analysis. The CD4 or CD8 phenotype of responding clones was assigned using the separately sequenced CD4+ and CD8+ repertoires. The public sequencing data were trimmed at Q25 with fastp and processed into clonotypes with MiXCR by TCRdb, which kept only in-frame beta chains. Each entry is one CDR3 protein sequence, shown with its most common DNA and genes. TCRdb, rather than the study authors, made the V and J calls. A total of over 35,000 distinct CDR3 sequences appear in this sample, approximately 9.7% of them only once. In total, the top ten clones hold 12% of the sample.

The CDR3 contains 15 residues, cysteine and phenylalanine counted. The sequence is cut down to CDR3 DNA, 45 bases in frame from base 1. V was cut back by 0 bases and J by 0 bases, leaving a gap of 11 bases between them. CDR1 and CDR2 are read off the germline V gene (reference sequence) as DFQATT and SNEGSKA. PBMCs were isolated by Ficoll-Paque density gradient centrifugation. As concerns this clonotype: This receptor's antigen is unknown. Qualities for individual bases were not recorded, and no much larger clone is one base off.

Source material: PBMCs or a T cell subset sorted from them (not recorded which). The V and J segments used are TRBV20-1 and TRBJ1-1, with a tentative D gene TRBD1 over 6 matching bases. The source is an adult woman who had mild COVID-19 (a few samples of this study predate the infection). The sample titles of this study are shuffled in the database, so cell type and time point are left out; the donor was told from shared clones. The CDR3 reads CSAREDRTVNTEAFF. The nucleotide sequence is TGCAGTGCTAGAGAAGATAGGACAGTGAACACTGAAGCTTTCTTT.